The following is a T cell receptor (beta chain) sequence with its context. These data come from a study of OX40 agonist ivuxolimab in advanced cancers. CDR1 and CDR2 from the germline V gene are SGHKS and YYEKEE (reference sequence). V was shortened by 4 bases and J by 8 bases, with 10 bases between the two germline ends. The CDR3 has 12 residues. Data came from immunoSEQ multiplex PCR; TCRdb stores just in-frame clones and leaves some out. The table has some 70,000 clones, roughly 90% seen once. V usage is TRBV5-5 and J usage is TRBJ1-3, with D perhaps TRBD1 (5 bases). The origin of this receptor is an adult with an advanced solid tumor such as melanoma, head and neck, liver or kidney cancer. Here the sequenced sample was CD4+ or CD8+ T cells sorted from blood, taken in a trial of the OX40 agonist ivuxolimab. The CDR3 nucleotides are TGTGCCAGCAGCCACGGGGCGGACACCATATATTTT. Its translation is CASSHGADTIYF.